One and the same sample provided the 17 T cell receptor beta chains below, sequenced in a study of response to subunit inactivated influenza vaccine (dated by TCRdb to 2016 to 2019). Library generation was performed with RT-PCR. The run used an Illumina HiSeq 2500. The public reads were reanalyzed by TCRdb: fastp trimming at Q25, MiXCR alignment, in-frame beta chains only. Every distinct CDR3 protein forms one entry, paired with its most common genes and DNA. The sample contains about 180,000 distinct CDR3 sequences, about 9% of them found a single time. Clones ranked in the top ten supply approximately 11% of the sample. Sequences were derived from non-naive T cells sorted from PBMCs, sampled on the day of vaccination. This sample's cell subset or site label indicates: memory T cell fraction. The receptor set was obtained from a man between 45 and 60 years old who received an inactivated influenza vaccine. Donor details come from another sample of the same person, matched by shared clones.

This clonotype was seen only a few times. DNA for the CDR3: TGCAGTGCTAGCCAGACTAGCGGCTCCTACAATGAGCAGTTCTTC. It specifies CSASQTSGSYNEQFF. The V gene is TRBV20-1, the J gene TRBJ2-1, with 9 bases matching TRBD2. The trim removed 3 bases at V and 0 bases at J, leaving 3 bases unmatched. CDR1 and CDR2 from the germline V gene are DFQATT and SNEGSKA (reference sequence). The CDR3 totals 15 residues.

This chain joins TRBV20-1 and TRBJ1-5, with 9 positions matching TRBD1. The CDR3 extends over 17 amino acids. Trimming cost V 5 bases and J 7 bases; bases outside gene matches: 18. CDR1 and CDR2 from the germline V gene are DFQATT and SNEGSKA (reference sequence). The DNA of the CDR3 is TGCAGTGCTGAAGTAGAGCCGGGACAGGGATCGTTCCAGCCCCAGCATTTT. Protein sequence: CSAEVEPGQGSFQPQHF.

This clonotype was observed many times. The gene calls are TRBV15 and TRBJ1-1, with no clear D. V lost 5 bases and J 0 bases, leaving 7 bases between the germline ends. The germline gives CDR1 LNHNV, CDR2 YYDKDF (reference sequence). This CDR3 region has 13 residues. CDR3 protein: CATSARVNTEAFF. The DNA for the CDR3 is TGTGCCACCAGCGCAAGAGTGAACACTGAAGCTTTCTTT. Full variable domain (outside the CDR3, taken from reference TRBV15 and TRBJ1-1): DAMVIQNPRYQVTQFGKPVTLSCSQTLNHNVMYWYQQKSSQAPKLLFHYYDKDFNNEADTPDNFQSRRPNTSFCFLDIRSPGLGDTAMYLCATSARVNTEAFFGQGTRLTVV.

This clonotype was counted a few times. The chain joins TRBV29-1 to TRBJ1-2, with D maybe TRBD1 (5 bases). This CDR3 is built from 11 residues. Germline CDR1 and CDR2: SQVTM and ANQGSEA. The CDR3 DNA reads as TGCAGTGGGTGGGGCCAGGCTGGCTACACCTTC. Its translation is CSGWGQAGYTF. Complete variable domain (other parts from reference TRBV29-1 and TRBJ1-2): SAVISQKPSRDICQRGTSLTIQCQVDSQVTMMFWYRQQPGQSLTLIATANQGSEATYESGFVIDKFPISRPNLTFSTLTVSNMSPEDSSIYLCSGWGQAGYTFGSGTRLTVV.

This clonotype came up a few times. The chain joins TRBV20-1 to TRBJ1-6, with D possibly TRBD1 on 6 matching bases. Trimming removed 0 bases from V and 0 bases from J, with 6 bases in between. Germline loops: CDR1 DFQATT, CDR2 SNEGSKA (reference sequence). This CDR3 contains 15 residues. CDR3 protein: CSAREGASYNSPLHF. The CDR3 DNA reads TGCAGTGCTAGAGAGGGGGCCTCCTATAATTCACCCCTCCACTTT.

This clonotype was detected only a few times. V usage is TRBV12-3 or TRBV12-4 and J usage is TRBJ1-5; D unresolved. The V gene lost 8 bases and the J gene lost 6 bases, with 17 bases spanning the gap. The length of the CDR3 is 14 residues. The CDR3 region is CASSLEGRIQPQHF. CDR3 DNA sequence: TGTGCCAGCTCTTTGGAGGGTAGGATTCAGCCCCAGCATTTT.

Ten or more counts support this clonotype. The genes are TRBV12-3 or TRBV12-4 and TRBJ1-5; a possible D gene is TRBD1 (5 bases). The length of the CDR3 is 15 residues. The ends were cut back, 4 bases at V and 4 bases at J, with 14 bases in the middle. CDR3 nucleotides: TGTGCCAGCAGTTCGGCCATGACAGATAATCAGCCCCAGCATTTT. Translated: CASSSAMTDNQPQHF.

This clonotype appeared a few times. The J gene is TRBJ2-1, the V gene TRBV4-3; D is possibly TRBD1 (5 bases). The CDR3 is 14 amino acids. Trimming cost V 1 base and J 5 bases, with 9 bases left between them. The V gene's germline CDR1 is LGHNA and CDR2 YSLEER. DNA of the CDR3: TGCGCCAGCAGCCAAGTCGACAGAAACAATGAGCAGTTCTTC. Translation: CASSQVDRNNEQFF.

This clonotype was observed a handful of times. The chain is built from TRBV5-5 and TRBJ1-5, with D perhaps matching TRBD1 (5 bases). The CDR3 sequence is 15 residues long. Germline V lookup: CDR1 SGHKS, CDR2 YYEKEE (reference sequence). With 0 bases removed from V and 7 bases from J, the gap between germline ends came to 14 bases. The CDR3 DNA reads TGTGCCAGCAGCTTGGTTGGGGAACGGGGCCAGCCCCAGCATTTT. Its translation is CASSLVGERGQPQHF.

This clonotype was seen many times. This chain links TRBV28 with TRBJ2-1; D not resolved. Germline V gives CDR1 MDHEN, CDR2 SYDVKM. The CDR3 contains 12 residues. Trimming stripped 2 bases from V and 5 bases from J, with 4 bases between. CDR3 nucleotides: TGTGCCAGCAGTTTAGATAACAATGAGCAGTTCTTC. Translating gives CASSLDNNEQFF.

Many counts were recorded for this clonotype. The gene calls are TRBV7-2 and TRBJ1-6, with TRBD1 as a possible D gene (6 bases). V was shortened by 2 bases and J by 8 bases, with 10 bases between the two germline ends. The germline gives CDR1 SGHTA, CDR2 FQGNSA. The CDR3 runs to 14 residues. In DNA, the CDR3 is TGTGCCAGCAGCTTACCGGGGGGGCATTCACCCCTCCACTTT. Protein: CASSLPGGHSPLHF.

This clonotype was counted a few times. The CDR3 here is CASSLEGGANVLTF. CDR3 DNA: TGTGCCAGCAGCTTAGAGGGGGGGGCCAACGTCCTGACTTTC. This chain joins TRBV7-2 and TRBJ2-6; perhaps TRBD1 as D (5 bases). Trimming stripped 1 base from V and 4 bases from J, with 5 bases between. The length of the CDR3 is 14 residues. Looked up from germline, CDR1 is SGHTA and CDR2 is FQGNSA.

A few counts support this clonotype. This rearrangement joins TRBV28 to TRBJ1-4; 9 positions agree with TRBD1. The V segment lost 2 bases and the J segment 0 bases; nucleotides outside the gene matches: 7. Germline V CDR1 and CDR2: MDHEN, SYDVKM. This CDR3 comprises 18 residues. CDR3: CASSLPNRGLSTNEKLFF. CDR3 sequence (DNA): TGTGCCAGCAGTTTACCCAACAGGGGGCTCTCAACTAATGAAAAACTGTTTTTT.

This chain connects TRBV20-1 to TRBJ2-1, with 7 bases matching TRBD2. Germline V lookup: CDR1 DFQATT, CDR2 SNEGSKA (reference sequence). The CDR3 contains 16 residues. V was pared by 0 bases and J by 2 bases, with 7 bases of the junction left unmatched. In DNA, the CDR3 is TGCAGTGCTAGAGATTTCTCGGGAGGAACCTACAATGAGCAGTTCTTC. As protein: CSARDFSGGTYNEQFF.

In this sample, this clonotype turned up many times. V gene TRBV6-4 combines with J gene TRBJ2-2, with a possible D match to TRBD2 (5 bases). Germline V gives CDR1 MRHNA, CDR2 SNTAGT. V lost 4 bases, J lost 5 bases, and 11 bases lay in between. The CDR3 extends over 14 amino acids. CDR3 sequence: CASSASPGTGELFF. The DNA for the CDR3 is TGTGCCAGCAGTGCTTCCCCGGGGACCGGGGAGCTGTTTTTT.

This clonotype was seen more than once but under ten times. The V and J genes are TRBV5-1 and TRBJ2-3; D not resolved. This CDR3 has 14 residues. Germline V gene lookup returns CDR1 SGHRS and CDR2 YFSETQ. V was shortened by 3 bases and J by 0 bases, with 8 bases between the two germline ends. CDR3 amino acids: CASSSPDSTDTQYF. The CDR3 DNA reads TGCGCCAGCAGCTCTCCGGACAGCACAGATACGCAGTATTTT.

This clonotype was seen more than once but under ten times. This chain's CDR3 is CASSIVSSGLPPTQYF. The DNA for the CDR3 is TGTGCCAGTAGTATAGTTTCTTCGGGACTTCCCCCAACCCAGTACTTC. This rearrangement joins TRBV19 to TRBJ2-5, with a weak D call TRBD2 (6 bases). Germline CDR1 reads LNHDA; CDR2 reads SQIVND (reference sequence). V lost 1 base and J 8 bases, leaving 20 bases between the germline ends. The CDR3 is made up of 16 amino acids. Based on the CDR3 plus reference TRBV19 and TRBJ2-5, the full variable domain is DGGITQSPKYLFRKEGQNVTLSCEQNLNHDAMYWYRQDPGQGLRLIYYSQIVNDFQKGDIAEGYSVSREKKESFPLTVTSAQKNPTAFYLCASSIVSSGLPPTQYFGPGTRLLVL.